A single sample gave rise to the 22 T cell receptor beta chains below, sequenced in a study of human T cells and chemical hapten exposure. TCRdb processed the RACE reads anew with MiXCR; each CDR3 protein has one entry. The profile shows 180,000 or so distinct CDR3 sequences, around 22% of them singletons. Time point meaning: patch test 1, 2 weeks after DPC sensitization. Treatment denoted: therapeutic diphenylcyclopropenone sensitization with weekly scalp DPC. Sequenced here: whole blood, sampled in connection with sensitization to the hapten diphenylcyclopropenone (DPC). The receptors were sampled from a woman aged 45 to 65 with alopecia areata. Some clones in this sample may be carry-over from other donors' samples.

The chain joins TRBV7-3 to TRBJ2-6, with 8 nucleotides matching TRBD1. Germline CDR1 reads SGHTA; CDR2 reads FQGTGA. This CDR3 has 18 amino acids. J gave up 0 bases and V 3 bases, and 7 bases lay outside the gene matches. The CDR3, as DNA: TGTGCCAGCAGCTTCAAGGGGACAGGTAGCTCTGGGGCCAACGTCCTGACTTTC. It specifies CASSFKGTGSSGANVLTF.

The V and J genes are TRBV15 and TRBJ2-1; D is possibly TRBD2 (5 bases). The germline V gene encodes CDR1 LNHNV and CDR2 YYDKDF (reference sequence). The V end was cut by 0 bases, the J end by 6 bases, with 12 bases between. This CDR3 region has 15 residues. The CDR3 nucleotides are TGTGCCACCAGCAGAGATCGTCTAGCCCCCAATGAGCAGTTCTTC. This translates into CATSRDRLAPNEQFF.

This clonotype was picked up a small number of times. This chain connects TRBV20-1 to TRBJ2-7; the match to TRBD2 covers 8 bases. The CDR3 is 15 residues long. Looked up from germline, CDR1 is DFQATT and CDR2 is SNEGSKA (reference sequence). The V segment lost 1 base and the J segment 1 base; nucleotides outside the gene matches: 6. CDR3: CSARGRAGGSYEQYF. The CDR3 DNA sequence: TGCAGTGCTAGAGGGCGGGCGGGAGGTTCCTACGAGCAGTACTTC.

In this sample, this clonotype turned up a few times. The chain couples TRBV11-3 to TRBJ2-3; D is tentatively TRBD1 or TRBD2 (6 bases each). The CDR3 sequence is 14 residues long. Germline V gives CDR1 SGHNT, CDR2 YENEEA. Trimming removed 4 bases at V and 2 bases at J, with 10 bases between. The CDR3 region is CASSYGGPTDTQYF. CDR3 bases: TGTGCCAGCAGCTACGGGGGCCCCACAGATACGCAGTATTTT.

The V call is TRBV9, the J call TRBJ1-1; a weak D match, TRBD1 (5 bases). The CDR3 is 13 amino acids. V gave up 1 base and J gave up 8 bases, with 12 bases separating them. Germline assignment: CDR1 SGDLS and CDR2 YYNGEE. CDR3 sequence (DNA): TGTGCCAGCAGCGTAACGACAAACAGGGAAGCTTTCTTT. This encodes CASSVTTNREAFF. The full variable domain, in which reference TRBV9 and TRBJ1-1 provide the parts outside the CDR3, is DSGVTQTPKHLITATGQRVTLRCSPRSGDLSVYWYQQSLDQGLQFLIQYYNGEERAKGNILERFSAQQFPDLHSELNLSSLELGDSALYFCASSVTTNREAFFGQGTRLTVV.

The chain carries TRBV5-1 and TRBJ2-1; 11 positions agree with TRBD1. Trimming took 0 bases from V and 2 from J; bases not matched to a gene: 1. Per the germline V gene, CDR1 is SGHRS and CDR2 is YFSETQ. The CDR3 runs to 16 residues. Written as DNA, the CDR3 is TGCGCCAGCAGCTTGGGGACAGGGGGCGCCTACAATGAGCAGTTCTTC. Its translation: CASSLGTGGAYNEQFF.

This clonotype showed up just a few times. This rearrangement joins TRBV29-1 to TRBJ1-5, with D possibly TRBD1 on 5 matching bases. Germline V CDR1 and CDR2: SQVTM, ANQGSEA. The CDR3 covers 14 residues. Trimming cost V 4 bases and J 4 bases, with 14 bases left between them. The CDR3 nucleotides are TGCAGCGTTGTCCTTCAGGGAGGAAATCAGCCCCAGCATTTT. Translating gives CSVVLQGGNQPQHF.

This chain uses TRBV5-1 with TRBJ2-7; 12 positions agree with TRBD2. The CDR3 totals 16 residues. V was clipped by 0 bases and J by 3 bases; unmatched bases: 4. Germline V gene sequence: CDR1 SGHRS, CDR2 YFSETQ. CDR3 sequence reads: CASSLATSGSFYEQYF. The CDR3 nucleotides are TGCGCCAGCAGCTTGGCGACTAGCGGGAGCTTCTACGAGCAGTACTTC.

This clonotype was seen a few times. This chain uses TRBV7-2 with TRBJ2-3; TRBD2 agrees at 7 bases. CDR3 length equals 15 residues. V was pared by 1 base and J by 2 bases, with 3 bases of the junction left unmatched. Per germline, CDR1 SGHTA and CDR2 FQGNSA. The CDR3 loop reads CASSLGLAVTDTQYF. CDR3 nucleotide sequence: TGTGCCAGCAGCTTAGGCCTAGCGGTCACAGATACGCAGTATTTT. The full variable domain, in which reference TRBV7-2 and TRBJ2-3 provide the parts outside the CDR3, is GAGVSQSPSNKVTEKGKDVELRCDPISGHTALYWYRQSLGQGLEFLIYFQGNSAPDKSGLPSDRFSAERTGGSVSTLTIQRTQQEDSAVYLCASSLGLAVTDTQYFGPGTRLTVL.

This clonotype has only a few counts. V usage is TRBV5-6 and J usage is TRBJ1-6; no firm D call. V lost 4 bases to trimming and J lost 0 bases, with 11 bases between them. Per germline, CDR1 SGHDT and CDR2 YYEEEE. This CDR3 contains 16 residues. The CDR3 bases are TGTGCCAGCAGCACCCTTAGAAGCTCCTATAATTCACCCCTCCACTTT. Protein product: CASSTLRSSYNSPLHF.

This clonotype was counted many times. The chain is built from TRBV6-5 and TRBJ1-1; a weak D match, TRBD1 (6 bases). Looked up from germline, CDR1 is MNHEY and CDR2 is SVGAGI. The V gene lost 6 bases and the J gene lost 11 bases, with 25 bases spanning the gap. The CDR3 totals 15 residues. The CDR3 DNA reads as TGTGCCAGCAGCTCCTGGGGGGGGCAACTTCTTGAGGCTTTCTTT. Encoded protein: CASSSWGGQLLEAFF.

V and J are TRBV29-1 and TRBJ2-1; D is ambiguous. With 2 bases removed from V and 1 base from J, the gap between germline ends came to 9 bases. Germline-derived CDR1 and CDR2 are SQVTM and ANQGSEA. The CDR3 runs to 14 residues. DNA of the CDR3: TGCAGCGTTGAAAGCAGTGGATCCTACAATGAGCAGTTCTTC. Encoded protein: CSVESSGSYNEQFF.

The CDR3 DNA reads as TGCAGCGTTGGGGGACGGAGTGAAAAACTGTTTTTT. Translated, it gives CSVGGRSEKLFF. The chain couples TRBV29-1 to TRBJ1-4; maybe TRBD1 (5 bases). Germline V CDR1 and CDR2: SQVTM, ANQGSEA. The CDR3 loop spans 12 amino acids. V was trimmed by 4 bases and J by 7 bases, leaving 10 bases between them. The variable domain in full, completed from reference TRBV29-1 and TRBJ1-4, reads SAVISQKPSRDICQRGTSLTIQCQVDSQVTMMFWYRQQPGQSLTLIATANQGSEATYESGFVIDKFPISRPNLTFSTLTVSNMSPEDSSIYLCSVGGRSEKLFFGSGTQLSVL.

This clonotype has only a few counts. The chain couples TRBV27 to TRBJ1-4, with D hard to call. Trimming left V 5 bases short and J 5 bases short, with 12 bases between. The CDR3 has 14 residues. Germline-derived CDR1 and CDR2 are MNHEY and SMNVEV (reference sequence). The CDR3 here is CASSPRGRNEKLFF. The CDR3 nucleotides read TGTGCCAGCAGTCCCCGCGGGCGGAATGAAAAACTGTTTTTT.

This clonotype was detected only a few times. The J gene is TRBJ1-2, the V gene TRBV6-4; 8 nucleotides align to TRBD1. The CDR3 runs to 14 residues. Per germline, CDR1 MRHNA and CDR2 SNTAGT. J lost 8 bases, V lost 6 bases, and 11 bases had no gene match. CDR3 protein: CASRRDRTNEGYTF. The CDR3 DNA sequence: TGTGCCAGCAGGAGGGACAGGACGAATGAGGGCTACACCTTC.

The table lists this clonotype with a few counts. V is TRBV7-9 and J is TRBJ1-2; tentative D call: TRBD1 (6 bases). This CDR3 spans 13 amino acids. Germline V gene sequence: CDR1 SEHNR, CDR2 FQNEAQ (reference sequence). The germline V and J ends were trimmed by 4 bases and 8 bases, with 14 bases remaining between them. The CDR3 here is CASSSAGDGGYTF. CDR3 nucleotides: TGTGCCAGCAGCTCGGCAGGGGACGGCGGCTACACCTTC.

The V call is TRBV6-2 or TRBV6-3, the J call TRBJ2-2, with D tentatively TRBD2 (6 bases). Per the germline V gene, CDR1 is MNHEY and CDR2 is SVGEGT. The CDR3 runs to 13 residues. V lost 4 bases and J lost 4, with 7 bases in between. CDR3 coding DNA: TGTGCCAGCAGTTCGGGACTCACCGGGGAGCTGTTTTTT. It yields the protein CASSSGLTGELFF.

This clonotype was seen more than once but under ten times. V gene TRBV10-3 combines with J gene TRBJ2-4; the D gene is possibly TRBD1 (5 bases). There are 14 residues in the CDR3. Deletions cut 6 bases from V and 5 bases from J, with 14 bases between. Looked up from germline, CDR1 is ENHRY and CDR2 is SYGVKD. Here the CDR3 reads CAISPDGAQNIQYF. The DNA of the CDR3 is TGTGCCATCAGCCCCGATGGGGCTCAAAACATTCAGTACTTC.

This chain connects TRBV11-1 to TRBJ2-1; TRBD2 matches 8 bases. From germline, CDR1 is SGHAT and CDR2 FQDESV (reference sequence). The length of the CDR3 is 18 residues. V shed 1 base and J 4 bases; nucleotides not matched to a gene: 12. CDR3 region: CASSLDPRRAGAYNEQFF. The CDR3 nucleotides are TGTGCCAGCAGCTTAGACCCTCGACGAGCGGGAGCGTACAATGAGCAGTTCTTC.

This clonotype was seen a handful of times. V usage is TRBV7-2 and J usage is TRBJ2-3; 12 nucleotides line up with TRBD2. This CDR3 contains 17 residues. Germline values: CDR1 SGHTA, CDR2 FQGNSA. Losses at the gene ends were 4 bases for V and 2 bases for J; bases not matched to a gene: 7. The DNA for the CDR3 is TGTGCCAGCAGCTCCCCCCTAGCGGGAGGGTACACAGATACGCAGTATTTT. Translation: CASSSPLAGGYTDTQYF.

Many counts were recorded for this clonotype. Relative to the germline gene, one junction end is altered; a read error may explain this. The V gene is TRBV5-1, the J gene TRBJ2-1; a weak D match, TRBD2 (5 bases). The germline V gene encodes CDR1 SGHRS and CDR2 YFSETQ. The CDR3 is 12 residues long. CDR3 in DNA: TGTGCCAGCAGTCTTGTTGGAGGTGAGCAGTTCTTC. Encoded protein: CASSLVGGEQFF. Together with reference TRBV5-1 and TRBJ2-1, the CDR3 gives the full variable domain: KAGVTQTPRYLIKTRGQQVTLSCSPISGHRSVSWYQQTPGQGLQFLFEYFSETQRNKGNFPGRFSGRQFSNSRSEMNVSTLELGDSALYLCASSLVGGEQFFGPGTRLTVL.

V and J are TRBV6-6 and TRBJ1-5; D gene uncertain. The germline V gene has CDR1 MNHNY and CDR2 SVGAGI (reference sequence). This CDR3 is built from 14 residues. The V and J ends lost 2 bases and 3 bases respectively, with 8 bases between them. The CDR3 coding sequence is TGTGCCAGCAGTTACCCGGGCCTCAATCAGCCCCAGCATTTT. It is translated as CASSYPGLNQPQHF.